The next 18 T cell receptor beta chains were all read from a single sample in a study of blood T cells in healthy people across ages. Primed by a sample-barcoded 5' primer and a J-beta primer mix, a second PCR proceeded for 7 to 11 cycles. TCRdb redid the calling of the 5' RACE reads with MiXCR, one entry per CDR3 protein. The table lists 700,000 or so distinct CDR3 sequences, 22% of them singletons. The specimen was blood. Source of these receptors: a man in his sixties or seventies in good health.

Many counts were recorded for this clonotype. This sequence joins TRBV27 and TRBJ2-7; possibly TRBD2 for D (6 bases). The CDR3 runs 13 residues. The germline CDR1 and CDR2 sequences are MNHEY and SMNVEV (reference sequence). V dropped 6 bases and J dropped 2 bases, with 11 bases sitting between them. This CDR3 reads CASSGTLTYEQYF. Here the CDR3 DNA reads TGTGCCAGCAGCGGGACTTTGACCTACGAGCAGTACTTC.

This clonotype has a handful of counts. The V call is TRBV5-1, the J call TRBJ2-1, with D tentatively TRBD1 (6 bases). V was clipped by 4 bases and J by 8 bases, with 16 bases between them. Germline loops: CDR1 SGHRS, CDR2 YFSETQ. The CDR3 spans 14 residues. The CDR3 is CASSPPAGVDEQFF. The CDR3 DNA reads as TGCGCCAGCAGCCCCCCGGCAGGGGTGGATGAGCAGTTCTTC.

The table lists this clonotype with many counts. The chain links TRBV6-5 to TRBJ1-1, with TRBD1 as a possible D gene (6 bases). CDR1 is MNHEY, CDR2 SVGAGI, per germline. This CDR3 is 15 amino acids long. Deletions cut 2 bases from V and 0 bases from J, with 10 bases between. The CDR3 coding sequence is TGTGCCAGCAGTTACATACAGGGCCTGAACACTGAAGCTTTCTTT. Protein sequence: CASSYIQGLNTEAFF.

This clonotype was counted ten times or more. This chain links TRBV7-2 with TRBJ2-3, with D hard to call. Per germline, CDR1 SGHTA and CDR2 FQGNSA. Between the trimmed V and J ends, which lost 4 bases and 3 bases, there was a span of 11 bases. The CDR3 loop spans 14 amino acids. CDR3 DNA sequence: TGTGCCAGCAGCTCTTTACAAGGGACAGATACGCAGTATTTT. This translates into CASSSLQGTDTQYF.

This CDR3 is CASRNNDRSYEQYF. The CDR3 nucleotides read TGTGCCAGTAGAAATAACGACAGATCCTACGAGCAGTACTTC. This sequence joins TRBV19 and TRBJ2-7, with a weak D call TRBD1 (5 bases). Trimming cost V 6 bases and J 1 base, with 13 bases left between them. Germline values: CDR1 LNHDA, CDR2 SQIVND (reference sequence). This CDR3 is 14 amino acids long.

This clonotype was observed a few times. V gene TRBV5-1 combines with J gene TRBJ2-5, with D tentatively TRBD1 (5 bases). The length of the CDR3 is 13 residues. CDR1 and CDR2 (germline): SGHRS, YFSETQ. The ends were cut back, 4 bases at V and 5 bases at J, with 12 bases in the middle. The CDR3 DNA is TGCGCCAGCAGCCCGGACATTTTGGAGACCCAGTACTTC. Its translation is CASSPDILETQYF.

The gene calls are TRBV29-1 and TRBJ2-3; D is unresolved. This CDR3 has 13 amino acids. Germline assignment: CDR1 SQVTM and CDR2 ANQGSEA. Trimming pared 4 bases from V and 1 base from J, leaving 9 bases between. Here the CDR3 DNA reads TGCAGCGTTGTTTGGACCCGCACAGATACGCAGTATTTT. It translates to CSVVWTRTDTQYF.

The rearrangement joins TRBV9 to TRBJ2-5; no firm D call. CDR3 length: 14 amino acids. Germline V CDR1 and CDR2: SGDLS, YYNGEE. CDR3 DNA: TGTGCTTCGACACCGTCTTCGTCTTGGGAGACCCAGTACTTC. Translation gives CASTPSSSWETQYF.

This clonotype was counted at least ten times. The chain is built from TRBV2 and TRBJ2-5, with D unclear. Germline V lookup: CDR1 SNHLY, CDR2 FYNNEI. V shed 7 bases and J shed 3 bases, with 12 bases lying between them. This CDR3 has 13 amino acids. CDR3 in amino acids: CASKGIKKETQYF. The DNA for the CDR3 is TGTGCCAGCAAAGGGATAAAGAAAGAGACCCAGTACTTC.

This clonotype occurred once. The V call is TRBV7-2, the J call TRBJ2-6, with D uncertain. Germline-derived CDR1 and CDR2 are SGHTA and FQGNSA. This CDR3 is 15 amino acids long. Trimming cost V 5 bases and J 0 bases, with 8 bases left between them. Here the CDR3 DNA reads TGTGCCAGCAGCCATCAAAGCTCTGGGGCCAACGTCCTGACTTTC. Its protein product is CASSHQSSGANVLTF.

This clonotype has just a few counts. The CDR3 region is CASSLAQAEAFF. CDR3 bases: TGTGCCAGCAGCTTAGCACAGGCTGAAGCTTTCTTT. This chain uses TRBV7-2 with TRBJ1-1; tentative D call: TRBD1 (5 bases). The V end lost 0 bases, the J end lost 6 bases, and 5 bases lay between the germline ends. CDR1 and CDR2 from the germline V gene are SGHTA and FQGNSA. This CDR3 is 12 amino acids long. Together with reference TRBV7-2 and TRBJ1-1, the CDR3 gives the full variable domain: GAGVSQSPSNKVTEKGKDVELRCDPISGHTALYWYRQSLGQGLEFLIYFQGNSAPDKSGLPSDRFSAERTGGSVSTLTIQRTQQEDSAVYLCASSLAQAEAFFGQGTRLTVV.

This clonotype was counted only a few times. The CDR3 region has the DNA TGTGCCAGCAGTTACGAGGGACAGGGCGACACCGGGGAGCTGTTTTTT. It translates to CASSYEGQGDTGELFF. This rearrangement joins TRBV6-5 to TRBJ2-2; 9 bases are a match to TRBD1. The germline V gene has CDR1 MNHEY and CDR2 SVGAGI. Unmatched junction bases numbered 4, after V lost 2 bases and J lost 3 bases. The CDR3 has 16 amino acids.

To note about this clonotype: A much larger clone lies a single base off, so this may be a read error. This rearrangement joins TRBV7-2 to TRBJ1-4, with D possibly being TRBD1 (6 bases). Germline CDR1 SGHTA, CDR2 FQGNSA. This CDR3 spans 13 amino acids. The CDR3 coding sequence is TGTGCCGGCAGCTTTGCAGGGGAAGAAAAACTGTTTTTT. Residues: CAGSFAGEEKLFF.

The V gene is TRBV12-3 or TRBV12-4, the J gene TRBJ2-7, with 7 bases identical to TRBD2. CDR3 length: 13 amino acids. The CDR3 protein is CASSFGGGEERYV. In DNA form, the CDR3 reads TGTGCCAGCAGTTTTGGCGGGGGAGAAGAGCGGTACGTC.

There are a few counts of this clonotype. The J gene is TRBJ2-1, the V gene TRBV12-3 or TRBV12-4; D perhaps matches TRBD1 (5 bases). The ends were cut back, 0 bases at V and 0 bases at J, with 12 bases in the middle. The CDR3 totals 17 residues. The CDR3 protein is CASSLAAGKGSYNEQFF. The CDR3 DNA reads TGTGCCAGCAGTTTAGCGGCAGGGAAGGGCTCCTACAATGAGCAGTTCTTC.

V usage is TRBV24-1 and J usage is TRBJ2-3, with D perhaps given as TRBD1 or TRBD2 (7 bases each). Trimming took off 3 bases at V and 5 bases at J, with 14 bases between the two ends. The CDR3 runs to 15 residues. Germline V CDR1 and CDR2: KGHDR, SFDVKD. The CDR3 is CATSDPRGGRDTQYF. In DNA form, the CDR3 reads TGTGCCACCAGTGATCCCAGGGGGGGACGAGATACGCAGTATTTT.

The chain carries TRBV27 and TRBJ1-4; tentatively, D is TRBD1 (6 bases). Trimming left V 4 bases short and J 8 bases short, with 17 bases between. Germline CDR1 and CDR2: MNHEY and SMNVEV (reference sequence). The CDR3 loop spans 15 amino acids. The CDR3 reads CASSSQGRGGEKLFF. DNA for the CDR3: TGTGCCAGCAGTTCCCAGGGGAGGGGTGGGGAAAAACTGTTTTTT.

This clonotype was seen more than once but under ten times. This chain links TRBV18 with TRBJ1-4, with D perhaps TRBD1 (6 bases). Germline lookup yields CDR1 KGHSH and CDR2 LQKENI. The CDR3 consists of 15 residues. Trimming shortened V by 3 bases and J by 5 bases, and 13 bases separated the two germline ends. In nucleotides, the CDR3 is TGTGCCAGCTCACCGGGACACAAGGACAATGAAAAACTGTTTTTT. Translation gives CASSPGHKDNEKLFF.